The 10 T cell receptor beta chains below come from one sample, sequenced in a study of cytomegalovirus exposure and HLA in healthy donors. The PCR ran on 60 Vbeta and 13 Jbeta primers. This table comes from immunoSEQ multiplex PCR, and its TCRdb copy is limited to in-frame clones, with some not included. Altogether some 190,000 clones are present, 87% being singletons, with the ten largest covering 1% to 1.5%. Sequenced sample: PBMCs. These receptors were collected from a young man in good health and CMV-seronegative.

This clone came up a few times. The rearrangement joins TRBV7-9 to TRBJ2-2; 7 bases match TRBD2. The junction had 4 bases not matched to a gene; V was cut back by 0 bases and J by 3 bases. The CDR3 has 16 residues. Germline V gene data show CDR1 as SEHNR and CDR2 as FQNEAQ (reference sequence). The CDR3 region is CASSLAGRLHTGELFF. The CDR3 DNA reads as TGTGCCAGCAGCTTAGCCGGGAGGTTACACACCGGGGAGCTGTTTTTT.

This chain's CDR3 is CASSSGQGNIQYF. The CDR3 DNA reads TGTGCCAGCAGCAGCGGACAGGGAAACATTCAGTACTTC. The chain couples TRBV7-8 to TRBJ2-4; the match to TRBD1 covers 8 bases. J gave up 6 bases and V 5 bases, and 3 bases lay outside the gene matches. CDR1 is SGHVS and CDR2 is FQNEAQ in the germline V gene. CDR3 length: 13 residues.

This rearrangement joins TRBV7-9 to TRBJ2-7; a weak D match, TRBD2 (6 bases). The CDR3 extends over 14 amino acids. V shed 0 bases and J shed 2 bases, with 8 bases lying between them. From germline, CDR1 is SEHNR and CDR2 FQNEAQ (reference sequence). The CDR3 region has the DNA TGTGCCAGCAGCTTAGCGGGGGGTGCCTACGAGCAGTACTTC. Protein: CASSLAGGAYEQYF.

V usage is TRBV9 and J usage is TRBJ2-1; D might be TRBD1 (5 bases). Trimming pared 4 bases from V and 9 bases from J, leaving 8 bases between. CDR1 SGDLS and CDR2 YYNGEE come from the germline V gene. This CDR3 is built from 11 residues. CDR3 nucleotides: TGTGCCAGCAGCTCTAGGGGTGAGCAGTTCTTC. Its protein product is CASSSRGEQFF.

The V gene is TRBV9, the J gene TRBJ1-2; D is unresolved. CDR3 size: 15 residues. Germline CDR1 and CDR2: SGDLS and YYNGEE. Trimming cost V 0 bases and J 4 bases, with 13 bases left between them. CDR3 coding DNA: TGTGCCAGCAGCGTAGATGAGGTAGGGAGCTATGGCTACACCTTC. Protein sequence: CASSVDEVGSYGYTF.

The V call is TRBV13, the J call TRBJ2-3, with TRBD1 identical over 7 bases. Germline trimming cut 2 bases from V and 3 bases from J; bases unmatched to any gene: 2. CDR1 is PRHDT and CDR2 is FYEKMQ in the germline V gene (reference sequence). The CDR3 is made up of 14 amino acids. The CDR3 DNA is TGTGCCAGCAGCTTAAGGGGGCAAACAGATACGCAGTATTTT. Translating it yields CASSLRGQTDTQYF.

This rearrangement joins TRBV6-6 to TRBJ2-1, with D possibly TRBD2 on 5 matching bases. This CDR3 is built from 12 residues. Trimming cost V 5 bases and J 10 bases, with 12 bases left between them. Germline values: CDR1 MNHNY, CDR2 SVGAGI (reference sequence). The CDR3, as DNA: TGTGCCAGCAGTACCATGGAGGACGAGCAGTTCTTC. It specifies CASSTMEDEQFF.

This clone is medium-sized by share. The CDR3 DNA follows: TGTGCCAGCAGCGGGGAGGGGAACACTGAAGCTTTCTTT. This gives the protein CASSGEGNTEAFF. The chain couples TRBV13 to TRBJ1-1; D unresolved. Germline V gene lookup returns CDR1 PRHDT and CDR2 FYEKMQ (reference sequence). V lost 5 bases to trimming and J lost 1 base, with 8 bases between them. This CDR3 region has 13 residues.

V gene TRBV7-2 combines with J gene TRBJ2-5; 10 bases are a match to TRBD2. This CDR3 comprises 15 residues. The V gene end was trimmed by 6 bases and the J gene end by 2 bases; junction bases not matched to a gene: 6. Germline lookup yields CDR1 SGHTA and CDR2 FQGNSA. DNA for the CDR3: TGTGCCAGCAGTCCTCGGACTAGCGGACAAGAGACCCAGTACTTC. Amino acid sequence: CASSPRTSGQETQYF.

The table lists this clone with a count of one. J is TRBJ1-1 and V is TRBV10-3; the D is unclear. Germline V CDR1 and CDR2: ENHRY, SYGVKD. The CDR3 contains 14 residues. V shed 11 bases and J shed 1 base, with 17 bases lying between them. The DNA of the CDR3 is TGTGCCTCCGACACGGGGAGGAGGAACACTGAAGCTTTCTTT. Translated: CASDTGRRNTEAFF.